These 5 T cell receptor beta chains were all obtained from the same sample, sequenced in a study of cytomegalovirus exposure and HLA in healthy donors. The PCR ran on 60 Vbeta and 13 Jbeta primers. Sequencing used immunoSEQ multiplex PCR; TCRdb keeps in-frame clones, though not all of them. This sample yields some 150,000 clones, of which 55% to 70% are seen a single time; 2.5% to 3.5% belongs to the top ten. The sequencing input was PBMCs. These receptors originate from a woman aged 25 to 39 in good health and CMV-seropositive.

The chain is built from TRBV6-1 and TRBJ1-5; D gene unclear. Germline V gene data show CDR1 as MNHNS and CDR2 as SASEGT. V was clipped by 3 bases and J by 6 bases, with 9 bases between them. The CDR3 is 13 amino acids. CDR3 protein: CASSDNMRQPQHF. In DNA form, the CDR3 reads TGTGCCAGCAGTGATAATATGCGTCAGCCCCAGCATTTT.

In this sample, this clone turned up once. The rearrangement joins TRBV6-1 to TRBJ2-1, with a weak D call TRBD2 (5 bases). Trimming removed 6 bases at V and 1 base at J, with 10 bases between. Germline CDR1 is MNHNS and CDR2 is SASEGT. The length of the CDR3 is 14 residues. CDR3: CASSPGISYNEQFF. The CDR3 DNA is TGTGCCAGCAGCCCCGGGATTTCCTACAATGAGCAGTTCTTC.

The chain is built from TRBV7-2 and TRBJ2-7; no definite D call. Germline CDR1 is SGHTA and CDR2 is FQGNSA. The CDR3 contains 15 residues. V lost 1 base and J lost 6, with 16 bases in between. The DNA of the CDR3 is TGTGCCAGCAGCTTAGATTCGGGTCGAAGGAGCGAGCAGTACTTC. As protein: CASSLDSGRRSEQYF.

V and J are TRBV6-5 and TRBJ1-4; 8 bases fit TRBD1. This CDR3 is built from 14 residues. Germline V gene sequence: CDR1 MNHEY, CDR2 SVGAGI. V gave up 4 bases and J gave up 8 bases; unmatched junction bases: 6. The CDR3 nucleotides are TGTGCCAGCAGTTCAACAGGGGGTCGGGAAAAACTGTTTTTT. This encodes CASSSTGGREKLFF.

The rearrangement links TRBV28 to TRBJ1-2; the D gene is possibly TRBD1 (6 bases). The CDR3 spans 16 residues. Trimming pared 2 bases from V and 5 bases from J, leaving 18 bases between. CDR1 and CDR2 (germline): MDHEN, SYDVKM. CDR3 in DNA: TGTGCCAGCAGTTTACAGGGGTTCGGGGGGGCTTATGGCTACACCTTC. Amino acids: CASSLQGFGGAYGYTF.